The TCR beta chain under discussion was sequenced for a study of neurological immune-mediated disorders. This clonotype was seen ten or more times. As yet, its antigen is unknown. The study's findings and limits: Private repertoires in all groups were suggested by the finding that expanded clones across subjects shared no CDR3 amino acid sequences.

Among the participants, healthy controls were blood bank volunteers in Maryland, USA. Synthesis of cDNA was performed by 5'RACE using 10-nucleotide random UMIs. Every sequencing run produced over 160 million TCR-beta sequences, and the sequences from any one run covered 15-18 subjects. TCRdb re-derived calls from the 5' RACE reads in MiXCR, one entry per CDR3 protein. The top ten clones hold roughly 23% of a sample with more than 30,000 distinct CDR3 sequences, around 4% of them seen once. The source of this sequence is a woman in her thirties or forties in good health. Material: CD4+ T cells from blood.

The CDR3 loop reads CSARSGLAGENEQFF. For the CDR3, the DNA is TGCAGTGCTAGATCTGGACTAGCGGGGGAGAATGAGCAGTTCTTC. V usage is TRBV20-1 and J usage is TRBJ2-1; 13 bases map to TRBD2. Trimming removed 2 bases from V and 7 bases from J; junction bases left unmatched: 5. The CDR3 is made up of 15 amino acids. The germline V gene has CDR1 DFQATT and CDR2 SNEGSKA (reference sequence).